A single TCR beta chain is shown here with its context. Its antigen specificity is not known. No qualities accompany the bases; no much larger clone lies one base away. The CDR3 covers 13 residues, taking in both the cysteine and the phenylalanine. CDR3 DNA is the only sequence kept; it has 39 bases, read in frame from the first base. According to the germline V gene (reference sequence), CDR1 reads MNHEY and CDR2 reads SMNVEV. V trim: 11 bases; J trim: 4 bases; unmatched bases: 8. Taken with the paper, the label for time point translates to: baseline before first vaccination. Vaccinee samples were obtained from the UK trials COV001 and COV002, which included a single-blind randomized controlled phase 2/3 trial of AZD1222 (ChAdOx1 nCoV-19) in healthy adults. For TCRbeta chain sequencing, PBMC samples were collected from trial participants at day 0 and at day 28 after the second dose. These data come from a study of T cell responses to AZD1222 COVID-19 vaccine (dated by TCRdb to the early 2020s). At the level of the whole study: AZD1222 recipients with second doses at about 4 weeks or about 12 weeks were pooled, because spike-specific TCR depth and breadth did not differ between schedules. TCR sequencing was performed for more than 230 trial participants, of whom about 210 were given two doses of AZD1222 and around 25 were given two doses of MenACWY control vaccine. Trial participants were enrolled into age subgroups of 18-55, 56-69 and 70-plus years, which contained roughly 150, 30 and 60 TCR-sequenced participants, respectively. Here is what the overall study found, with its caveats: A significant rise in spike-specific TCR breadth and depth was observed after two AZD1222 doses relative to day 0 and relative to MenACWY recipients. The whole spike protein was spanned by vaccine-associated CD4 TCRs, and dominant responses were seen in regions 160-218 and 743-854. Conclusions about previously exposed vaccinees were limited because only six AZD1222 recipients were SARS-CoV-2 seropositive at baseline. Most participants were white British and females outnumbered males, and the authors suggested that clonal diversity may have been underestimated. In the small 56-69-year group, the increase in depth fell short of significance, most likely because of low power. Reportedly, almost half of the unique spike-specific TCRs recognized epitopes lying outside the regions that are mutated in the B.1.351 and B.1.1.7 variants. Because no samples from the day 14 peak response were available, repertoires could be characterized only after the peak T cell response.

The CDR3 regions of human TCRbeta chains were analyzed by immunosequencing. On the authors' methods: Repertoire TCRs were checked for matches against a reference library of SARS-CoV-2-specific TCRs that had been generated using the MIRA antigen-specificity platform. Breadth was defined as the fraction of unique TCRs that were SARS-CoV-2-associated, and depth was defined as the fraction of total T cells that were SARS-CoV-2-associated. Using the MIRA data, each spike-specific TCR was assigned both to the spike region to which the TCR was reactive and to a CD4 or CD8 class. Log10-transformed breadth and depth values were compared by one-way ANOVA with Sidak's multiple comparisons tests. TCRdb took over this immuneACCESS table, retaining in-frame rearrangements with V and J assigned. Such tables are incomplete; in checked studies, under half of the missing clones stem from an unresolved V gene, and the remainder is unexplained. V and J calls and clone size are copied from that table; D and trimming were computed from the DNA. The sample yields fewer than 200,000 clones; 91% were counted once. The ten top clones hold under 2.5% of the sample.

This specimen was peripheral blood, taken on day 0 of AZD1222 vaccination. This clonotype was sampled from an adult in good health. The chain couples TRBV27 to TRBJ2-7; 10 of the junction bases match TRBD1. The CDR3 region has the sequence CASSGTGVYEQYF. The sequenced DNA is TGTGCCTCCTCCGGGACAGGGGTTTACGAGCAGTACTTC.